The 17 T cell receptor beta chains in this list originate from one sample, sequenced in a study of blood T cell repertoires in COVID-19. Sequencing was performed with immunoSEQ multiplex PCR; in TCRdb, only in-frame clones are kept and a portion is missing. Of 250,000 to 350,000 clones in the sample, more than 75% were seen once. Sequenced input: peripheral blood. Receptors originate from a woman aged 45-60 years with acute or convalescent COVID-19.

There are a few counts of this clone. The V and J genes are TRBV5-6 and TRBJ1-4, with TRBD1 identical over 7 bases. Germline V gene data show CDR1 as SGHDT and CDR2 as YYEEEE. The CDR3 has 14 amino acids. V lost 1 base, J lost 8 bases, and 5 bases stayed unmatched. The CDR3 loop is CASSLRGHEEKLFF. In DNA form, the CDR3 reads TGTGCCAGCAGCTTGAGGGGGCACGAGGAAAAACTGTTTTTT. The variable domain in full, completed from reference TRBV5-6 and TRBJ1-4, reads DAGVTQSPTHLIKTRGQQVTLRCSPKSGHDTVSWYQQALGQGPQFIFQYYEEEERQRGNFPDRFSGHQFPNYSSELNVNALLLGDSALYLCASSLRGHEEKLFFGSGTQLSVL.

The chain employs TRBV7-3 and TRBJ2-1; a weak D match, TRBD1 (6 bases). Trimming removed 5 bases at V and 9 bases at J, with 17 bases between. Germline loops: CDR1 SGHTA, CDR2 FQGTGA. CDR3 size: 14 residues. The CDR3 spells CASSRLLGGGEQFF. For the CDR3, the DNA is TGTGCCAGCAGCCGACTCCTTGGGGGCGGTGAGCAGTTCTTC.

As for this clone: Other DNA sequences of this sample code for an identical CDR3. The rearrangement joins TRBV7-9 to TRBJ2-7, with D unresolved. This CDR3 is 13 amino acids long. Trimming stripped 1 base from V and 3 bases from J, with 7 bases between. Germline values: CDR1 SEHNR, CDR2 FQNEAQ (reference sequence). This CDR3 is CASSLGEVYEQYF. CDR3 nucleotides: TGTGCCAGCAGCTTAGGAGAGGTCTACGAGCAGTACTTC.

This clone was observed once. This rearrangement joins TRBV5-4 to TRBJ2-5, with D possibly being TRBD1 (5 bases). The germline V gene encodes CDR1 SGHNT and CDR2 YYREEE (reference sequence). This CDR3 comprises 13 residues. V lost 1 base, J lost 5 bases, and 9 bases lay in between. The CDR3 region has the DNA TGTGCCAGCAGCTTGCAGGGTAGGGAGACCCAGTACTTC. This sequence encodes CASSLQGRETQYF. The variable domain in full, with the rest retrieved from reference TRBV5-4 and TRBJ2-5, is ETGVTQSPTHLIKTRGQQVTLRCSSQSGHNTVSWYQQALGQGPQFIFQYYREEENGRGNFPPRFSGLQFPNYSSELNVNALELDDSALYLCASSLQGRETQYFGPGTRLLVL.

A single count supports this clone. The chain has TRBV7-2 and TRBJ2-5; 10 bases are a match to TRBD2. V gave up 0 bases and J gave up 1 base; unmatched junction bases: 8. CDR1 is SGHTA and CDR2 is FQGNSA in the germline V gene. The CDR3 has 18 residues. CDR3 sequence: CASSLAASGGRTQETQYF. In DNA, the CDR3 is TGTGCCAGCAGCTTAGCAGCTAGCGGGGGCAGGACCCAAGAGACCCAGTACTTC. The variable domain in full, completed from reference TRBV7-2 and TRBJ2-5, reads GAGVSQSPSNKVTEKGKDVELRCDPISGHTALYWYRQSLGQGLEFLIYFQGNSAPDKSGLPSDRFSAERTGGSVSTLTIQRTQQEDSAVYLCASSLAASGGRTQETQYFGPGTRLLVL.

With regard to this clone: Different DNA sequences within this sample yield the same CDR3. The chain couples TRBV5-6 to TRBJ1-1; D is ambiguous. Germline V lookup: CDR1 SGHDT, CDR2 YYEEEE. The CDR3 has 13 amino acids. Trimming shortened V by 0 bases and J by 1 base, and 4 bases separated the two germline ends. The DNA of the CDR3 is TGTGCCAGCAGCTTGGCGGGGAACACTGAAGCTTTCTTT. Its protein product is CASSLAGNTEAFF.

The gene calls are TRBV7-2 and TRBJ1-5, with no clear D. The CDR3 sequence is 13 residues long. The V gene's germline CDR1 is SGHTA and CDR2 FQGNSA. The V end was cut by 1 base, the J end by 4 bases, with 5 bases between. CDR3 in DNA: TGTGCCAGCAGCTTAGTCCGGAATCAGCCCCAGCATTTT. Its translation is CASSLVRNQPQHF.

The V call is TRBV28, the J call TRBJ1-4; tentative D call: TRBD1 (5 bases). Germline V gene sequence: CDR1 MDHEN, CDR2 SYDVKM. This CDR3 spans 14 amino acids. The V gene lost 4 bases and the J gene lost 8 bases, with 14 bases spanning the gap. The CDR3 spells CASSYGRVGEKLFF. The CDR3 DNA reads TGTGCCAGCAGTTATGGCAGGGTTGGCGAAAAACTGTTTTTT. The whole variable domain, filled in from reference TRBV28 and TRBJ1-4, reads DVKVTQSSRYLVKRTGEKVFLECVQDMDHENMFWYRQDPGLGLRLIYFSYDVKMKEKGDIPEGYSVSREKKERFSLILESASTNQTSMYLCASSYGRVGEKLFFGSGTQLSVL.

V and J are TRBV27 and TRBJ1-1; TRBD1 matches at 8 bases. Trimming took 5 bases from V and 11 from J; bases not matched to a gene: 10. Germline CDR1 reads MNHEY; CDR2 reads SMNVEV (reference sequence). This CDR3 is built from 13 residues. The CDR3 loop reads CASSLIRGRMAFF. CDR3 nucleotide sequence: TGTGCCAGCAGTCTAATCAGGGGGCGCATGGCTTTCTTT.

The gene calls are TRBV6-2 or TRBV6-3 and TRBJ1-1; the D is unclear. Germline-derived CDR1 and CDR2 are MNHEY and SVGEGT. CDR3 length equals 11 residues. V lost 6 bases and J lost 8, with 10 bases in between. The DNA for the CDR3 is TGTGCCAGCAGCCAAGACGGGGAAGCTTTCTTT. Translated: CASSQDGEAFF.

J is TRBJ2-1 and V is TRBV29-1, with 10 bases matching TRBD2. CDR3 length equals 17 residues. The germline gives CDR1 SQVTM, CDR2 ANQGSEA. The trim removed 2 bases at V and 9 bases at J, leaving 16 bases unmatched. CDR3 nucleotides: TGCAGCGTTGAAACATTTGGACTAGCGGCCGGGAGGGGTGAGCAGTTCTTC. It yields the protein CSVETFGLAAGRGEQFF.

This clone is a singleton in its sample. The chain employs TRBV6-2 or TRBV6-3 and TRBJ1-2; D is perhaps TRBD1 (6 bases). The CDR3 covers 16 residues. Deletions cut 6 bases from V and 7 bases from J, with 24 bases between. CDR1 and CDR2 from the germline V gene are MNHEY and SVGEGT. The CDR3 coding sequence is TGTGCCAGCAGCCCGATCAAGGGGCAGGGGCACGGTGGCTACACCTTC. It yields the protein CASSPIKGQGHGGYTF.

The V gene is TRBV18, the J gene TRBJ2-7; 7 nucleotides align to TRBD2. Germline CDR1 KGHSH, CDR2 LQKENI. The V segment lost 3 bases and the J segment 2 bases; nucleotides outside the gene matches: 1. The CDR3 is 13 residues long. CDR3 sequence (DNA): TGTGCCAGCTCACCGGGGAGGGCCTACGAGCAGTACTTC. It is translated as CASSPGRAYEQYF.

The J gene is TRBJ1-4, the V gene TRBV5-4; TRBD1 is a possible D gene (5 bases). Trimming removed 5 bases at V and 6 bases at J, with 14 bases between. This CDR3 has 14 residues. CDR1 and CDR2 (germline): SGHNT, YYREEE (reference sequence). CDR3 sequence: CASSTLDTDEKLFF. CDR3 in DNA: TGTGCCAGCAGTACATTGGACACGGATGAAAAACTGTTTTTT. Drawing the rest from reference TRBV5-4 and TRBJ1-4, the complete variable domain is ETGVTQSPTHLIKTRGQQVTLRCSSQSGHNTVSWYQQALGQGPQFIFQYYREEENGRGNFPPRFSGLQFPNYSSELNVNALELDDSALYLCASSTLDTDEKLFFGSGTQLSVL.

The chain links TRBV9 to TRBJ2-1; 15 bases fit TRBD2. The CDR3 is 19 amino acids. V gave up 4 bases and J gave up 2 bases; unmatched junction bases: 10. Germline CDR1 and CDR2: SGDLS and YYNGEE. CDR3 bases: TGTGCCAGCAGCATGGGACTAGCGGGAGGCCCCAGGACCTACAATGAGCAGTTCTTC. Translating gives CASSMGLAGGPRTYNEQFF.

The count of this clone is one. The chain carries TRBV7-9 and TRBJ1-4, with D unresolved. V lost 5 bases and J lost 8, with 18 bases in between. CDR3 length: 15 amino acids. CDR1 is SEHNR and CDR2 is FQNEAQ in the germline V gene (reference sequence). The CDR3 is CASSLPLRNREKLFF. In DNA form, the CDR3 reads TGTGCCAGCAGCCTCCCCCTCAGGAATCGGGAAAAACTGTTTTTT.

This clone showed up just a few times. The rearrangement links TRBV7-2 to TRBJ2-7; 7 positions match TRBD2. The germline V gene encodes CDR1 SGHTA and CDR2 FQGNSA. V dropped 6 bases and J dropped 2; count of bases not matched to a gene: 7. The CDR3 contains 14 residues. CDR3 loop: CASRMGGSPYEQYF. In DNA, the CDR3 is TGTGCCAGCAGGATGGGCGGGAGCCCCTACGAGCAGTACTTC.